A single sample gave rise to the 31 T cell receptor beta chains below, sequenced in a study of cytomegalovirus exposure and HLA in healthy donors. The PCR had 60 Vbeta and 13 Jbeta primers. Clones were read by immunoSEQ multiplex PCR, and TCRdb kept only the in-frame ones, dropping some. The data show a few hundred thousand clones, with under 80% seen just once and roughly 0.22% held by the top ten. The sample was PBMCs. The receptor set was obtained from a girl aged 2 to 9 in good health and CMV-seronegative.

This clone was counted many times. The chain is built from TRBV5-5 and TRBJ2-7, with 8 bases that match TRBD1. V lost 4 bases, J lost 5 bases, and 8 bases stayed unmatched. This CDR3 is built from 14 residues. Germline CDR1 and CDR2: SGHKS and YYEKEE (reference sequence). The CDR3 reads CASSAGGSGNEQYF. In DNA, the CDR3 is TGTGCCAGCAGCGCAGGGGGCTCGGGGAACGAGCAGTACTTC.

The V gene is TRBV7-9, the J gene TRBJ1-1; D call uncertain. V lost 5 bases and J lost 4, with 14 bases in between. This CDR3 is built from 14 residues. The germline CDR1 and CDR2 sequences are SEHNR and FQNEAQ (reference sequence). The CDR3 loop reads CASSPTGVGTEAFF. In nucleotides, the CDR3 is TGTGCCAGCAGCCCGACGGGAGTGGGCACTGAAGCTTTCTTT.

Of note for this clone: Other nucleotide sequences from this sample produce the same CDR3. The rearrangement uses TRBV5-4 and TRBJ1-5, with D uncertain. CDR1 is SGHNT, CDR2 YYREEE, per germline (reference sequence). The CDR3 contains 12 residues. The V end was cut by 3 bases, the J end by 5 bases, with 6 bases between. CDR3: CASSSEDQPQHF. Written as DNA, the CDR3 is TGTGCCAGCAGCTCCGAGGATCAGCCCCAGCATTTT.

This clone has a single count. V and J are TRBV7-9 and TRBJ1-2, with TRBD1 identical over 7 bases. Germline V gene lookup returns CDR1 SEHNR and CDR2 FQNEAQ (reference sequence). The CDR3 contains 14 residues. J lost 1 base, V lost 3 bases, and 2 bases had no gene match. CDR3 coding DNA: TGTGCCAGCAGCTTGGGGGACAGTAACTATGGCTACACCTTC. It translates to CASSLGDSNYGYTF.

The chain's CDR3 is CASSQVNIINEQFF. In DNA, the CDR3 is TGTGCCAGCAGCCAAGTTAACATTATCAATGAGCAGTTCTTC. The V gene is TRBV14, the J gene TRBJ2-1; D is undetermined. This CDR3 contains 14 residues. Germline V gene data show CDR1 as SGHDN and CDR2 as FVKESK. The ends were cut back, 1 base at V and 6 bases at J, with 10 bases in the middle.

This rearrangement joins TRBV7-6 to TRBJ1-5; TRBD1 aligns across 9 bases. After removal of 5 bases from V and 7 bases from J, the junction contained 6 bases not matched to a gene. CDR1 is SGHVS, CDR2 FNYEAQ, per germline. The CDR3 loop spans 14 amino acids. The DNA of the CDR3 is TGTGCCAGCAGCCTCGACAGGGGGGGACAGCCCCAGCATTTT. The encoded protein is CASSLDRGGQPQHF.

The genes are TRBV6-5 and TRBJ1-2, with D unclear. The germline gives CDR1 MNHEY, CDR2 SVGAGI. Trimming left V 6 bases short and J 0 bases short, with 8 bases between. This CDR3 has 13 residues. The CDR3 DNA reads as TGTGCCAGCAGCCCAAGCCCTAACTATGGCTACACCTTC. Its protein is CASSPSPNYGYTF.

The rearrangement links TRBV6-5 to TRBJ1-1; 7 positions match TRBD1. CDR1 and CDR2 from the germline V gene are MNHEY and SVGAGI. J was trimmed by 5 bases and V by 5 bases; bases with no gene match: 11. The CDR3 is 15 residues long. This CDR3 reads CASSTRRQGETEAFF. CDR3 sequence (DNA): TGTGCCAGCAGTACCCGTAGACAGGGAGAGACTGAAGCTTTCTTT.

The chain is built from TRBV9 and TRBJ1-2; D is unclear. The CDR3 contains 13 residues. V was trimmed by 4 bases and J by 1 base, leaving 8 bases between them. CDR1 is SGDLS and CDR2 is YYNGEE in the germline V gene. The CDR3 region is CASSSTVNYGYTF. The CDR3 nucleotides read TGTGCCAGCAGCTCAACAGTTAACTATGGCTACACCTTC.

This chain connects TRBV21-1 to TRBJ2-1; the tabulated D call, TRBD2, remains unverified against the DNA. TRBV21-1 is noted as a pseudogene. CDR3 length: 15 residues. Here the CDR3 DNA reads TGTGCCAGCAGCAAAGATGCTGGGGGGGTGGGGGAGCAGTTCTTC. It is translated as CASSKDAGGVGEQFF.

The CDR3 DNA reads TGTGCCAGCAGCGTAGGGGGACAGGGCTTCGGTTTTTCTGGAAACACCATATATTTT. Encoded protein: CASSVGGQGFGFSGNTIYF. The chain employs TRBV9 and TRBJ1-3; 9 nucleotides line up with TRBD1. After removal of 0 bases from V and 1 base from J, the junction contained 11 bases not matched to a gene. Germline V gives CDR1 SGDLS, CDR2 YYNGEE. The CDR3 loop spans 19 amino acids.

This chain uses TRBV6-4 with TRBJ2-3; tentative D call: TRBD2 (6 bases). The V gene lost 4 bases and the J gene lost 3 bases, with 17 bases spanning the gap. The V gene's germline CDR1 is MRHNA and CDR2 SNTAGT. The CDR3 consists of 16 residues. CDR3 amino acids: CASSGCGTLRTDTQYF. The DNA of the CDR3 is TGTGCCAGCAGTGGCTGCGGGACCCTGCGGACAGATACGCAGTATTTT.

This clone was counted only a few times. The V gene is TRBV5-1, the J gene TRBJ1-3; 7 bases map to TRBD1. The CDR3 is 17 amino acids. CDR1 and CDR2 from the germline V gene are SGHRS and YFSETQ. V was pared by 4 bases and J by 3 bases, with 13 bases of the junction left unmatched. The CDR3 DNA is TGCGCCAGCAGCACAGGACAGGACCTCACGTTTGGAAACACCATATATTTT. Translation gives CASSTGQDLTFGNTIYF.

Notes on this clone: The junction departs from germline at one end; a sequencing error may be responsible. Here the CDR3 reads CASSSLAGGRDF. DNA of the CDR3: TGTGCCAGCAGCTCCCTGGCGGGGGGGCGGGATTTT. The V and J genes are TRBV7-2 and TRBJ2-3, with TRBD2 matching over 9 bases. Germline values: CDR1 SGHTA, CDR2 FQGNSA. This CDR3 is 12 amino acids long.

The V gene is TRBV6-6, the J gene TRBJ2-4; D perhaps matches TRBD2 (7 bases). The CDR3 spans 14 residues. Germline V CDR1 and CDR2: MNHNY, SVGAGI (reference sequence). Trimming took off 7 bases at V and 6 bases at J, with 16 bases between the two ends. DNA for the CDR3: TGTGCCAGCACCCCCGACGGGGGGCTAAACATTCAGTACTTC. Translated, it gives CASTPDGGLNIQYF.

The chain carries TRBV19 and TRBJ2-7; 13 nucleotides align to TRBD2. The trim removed 5 bases at V and 3 bases at J, leaving 7 bases unmatched. Germline V lookup: CDR1 LNHDA, CDR2 SQIVND (reference sequence). This CDR3 is built from 16 residues. CDR3 bases: TGTGCCAGTAGTCACCCGGGACTAGCGGGAAGCTACGAGCAGTACTTC. Its translation: CASSHPGLAGSYEQYF.

This chain connects TRBV10-3 to TRBJ1-3; 7 bases map to TRBD1. This CDR3 region has 14 residues. CDR1 is ENHRY, CDR2 SYGVKD, per germline. Unmatched junction bases numbered 5, after V lost 9 bases and J lost 0 bases. For the CDR3, the DNA is TGTGCCATGGGGGGACAGAGCTCTGGAAACACCATATATTTT. The encoded protein is CAMGGQSSGNTIYF.

The chain recombines TRBV5-1 with TRBJ2-7; TRBD2 agrees at 16 bases. Germline CDR1 reads SGHRS; CDR2 reads YFSETQ. The CDR3 has 16 residues. V was clipped by 3 bases and J by 5 bases; unmatched bases: 5. DNA for the CDR3: TGCGCCAGCAGCTGGGGACTAGCGGGAGGGCCCGACGAGCAGTACTTC. Amino acid sequence: CASSWGLAGGPDEQYF.

The chain links TRBV6-5 to TRBJ1-1; possibly TRBD1 for D (6 bases). In germline, CDR1 is MNHEY, CDR2 SVGAGI. The CDR3 has 13 amino acids. Between the trimmed V and J ends, which lost 6 bases and 11 bases, there was a span of 19 bases. CDR3 nucleotide sequence: TGTGCCAGCAGGTCCACCTCCGGGGGGCGGGCTTTCTTT. The encoded protein is CASRSTSGGRAFF.

This chain uses TRBV9 with TRBJ1-2; D gene uncertain. CDR3 length: 13 amino acids. Germline CDR1 is SGDLS and CDR2 is YYNGEE. Deletions cut 7 bases from V and 3 bases from J, with 13 bases between. CDR3 amino acids: CASSVLGDYGYTF. The CDR3 DNA sequence: TGTGCCAGCTCTGTCTTGGGAGACTATGGCTACACCTTC.

This sequence joins TRBV14 and TRBJ2-1, with D maybe TRBD2 (6 bases). V was trimmed by 0 bases and J by 0 bases, leaving 12 bases between them. The CDR3 has 17 residues. Germline loops: CDR1 SGHDN, CDR2 FVKESK. CDR3 DNA sequence: TGTGCCAGCAGCCAAGATCAAAGACTAGTCTCCTACAATGAGCAGTTCTTC. This gives the protein CASSQDQRLVSYNEQFF.

The rearrangement links TRBV7-6 to TRBJ2-2; 8 bases map to TRBD2. Trimming cost V 2 bases and J 1 base; bases outside gene matches: 9. Germline assignment: CDR1 SGHVS and CDR2 FNYEAQ. The CDR3 covers 18 residues. The CDR3 loop reads CASSLSGGPKWNTGELFF. The DNA for the CDR3 is TGTGCCAGCAGCTTATCGGGAGGGCCGAAGTGGAACACCGGGGAGCTGTTTTTT.

The chain has TRBV28 and TRBJ1-6; D gene unclear. Per germline, CDR1 MDHEN and CDR2 SYDVKM. The length of the CDR3 is 13 residues. Trimming took 9 bases from V and 7 from J, leaving 13 bases between them. CDR3 region: CASKRRGNSPLHF. The CDR3 bases are TGTGCCAGTAAGCGACGGGGAAATTCACCCCTCCACTTT.

This clone was detected once. This sequence joins TRBV5-1 and TRBJ2-5; 8 bases map to TRBD2. This CDR3 contains 14 residues. Germline loops: CDR1 SGHRS, CDR2 YFSETQ. J lost 5 bases, V lost 4 bases, and 7 bases had no gene match. The CDR3 DNA sequence: TGCGCCAGCAGCAGCGGGGGACTCTTCGAGACCCAGTACTTC. Translation: CASSSGGLFETQYF.

The chain combines TRBV29-1 with TRBJ2-5; D is undetermined. The CDR3 runs 11 residues. The V end lost 7 bases, the J end lost 7 bases, and 13 bases lay between the germline ends. CDR1 and CDR2 (germline): SQVTM, ANQGSEA. The CDR3 sequence: CSGIVSGTQYF. The DNA of the CDR3 is TGCAGCGGAATCGTGAGTGGGACCCAGTACTTC. Full variable domain (outside the CDR3, taken from reference TRBV29-1 and TRBJ2-5): SAVISQKPSRDICQRGTSLTIQCQVDSQVTMMFWYRQQPGQSLTLIATANQGSEATYESGFVIDKFPISRPNLTFSTLTVSNMSPEDSSIYLCSGIVSGTQYFGPGTRLLVL.

V and J are TRBV5-4 and TRBJ2-2; possible D gene TRBD1, 6 bases. Germline-derived CDR1 and CDR2 are SGHNT and YYREEE (reference sequence). This CDR3 has 13 residues. V lost 5 bases and J lost 5, with 10 bases in between. The CDR3 sequence is CASRTQGTGELFF. The CDR3 DNA reads as TGTGCCAGCAGGACTCAGGGGACCGGGGAGCTGTTTTTT.

This chain joins TRBV5-1 and TRBJ1-2; D not resolved. The CDR3 consists of 15 residues. Per the germline V gene, CDR1 is SGHRS and CDR2 is YFSETQ. Trimming left V 1 base short and J 2 bases short, with 12 bases between. The CDR3 DNA reads as TGCGCCAGCAGCTTGAATTCGGGCGGGAACTATGGCTACACCTTC. Translating gives CASSLNSGGNYGYTF. The entire variable domain, with the rest obtained from reference TRBV5-1 and TRBJ1-2, is as follows: KAGVTQTPRYLIKTRGQQVTLSCSPISGHRSVSWYQQTPGQGLQFLFEYFSETQRNKGNFPGRFSGRQFSNSRSEMNVSTLELGDSALYLCASSLNSGGNYGYTFGSGTRLTVV.

This rearrangement joins TRBV5-5 to TRBJ2-7, with a tentative D call TRBD1 (6 bases). The V gene lost 4 bases and the J gene lost 3 bases, with 14 bases spanning the gap. The V gene's germline CDR1 is SGHKS and CDR2 YYEKEE (reference sequence). This CDR3 comprises 14 residues. CDR3 amino acids: CASSHGTPYYEQYF. The CDR3 coding sequence is TGTGCCAGCAGCCACGGGACACCCTACTACGAGCAGTACTTC.

The chain recombines TRBV7-3 with TRBJ2-3; TRBD2 matches 8 bases. There are 15 residues in the CDR3. Germline V CDR1 and CDR2: SGHTA, FQGTGA. Trimming at V came to 5 bases and at J to 4 bases, leaving 8 bases not matched to a gene. In DNA form, the CDR3 reads TGTGCCAGCAGCCTGATAGCGGGGAGTGCAGATACGCAGTATTTT. Its translation: CASSLIAGSADTQYF. Using reference TRBV7-3 and TRBJ2-3 for the parts outside the CDR3, the full variable domain is GAGVSQTPSNKVTEKGKYVELRCDPISGHTALYWYRQSLGQGPEFLIYFQGTGAADDSGLPNDRFFAVRPEGSVSTLKIQRTERGDSAVYLCASSLIAGSADTQYFGPGTRLTVL.

The J gene is TRBJ2-3, the V gene TRBV2; TRBD2 matches 11 bases. The V segment lost 5 bases and the J segment 3 bases; nucleotides outside the gene matches: 4. Germline V CDR1 and CDR2: SNHLY, FYNNEI. The CDR3 contains 15 residues. This CDR3 is CASSRLAGFTDTQYF. CDR3 DNA sequence: TGTGCCAGCAGTCGACTAGCGGGATTTACAGATACGCAGTATTTT. Full variable domain (missing parts from reference TRBV2 and TRBJ2-3): EPEVTQTPSHQVTQMGQEVILRCVPISNHLYFYWYRQILGQKVEFLVSFYNNEISEKSEIFDDQFSVERPDGSNFTLKIRSTKLEDSAMYFCASSRLAGFTDTQYFGPGTRLTVL.

V gene TRBV5-1 combines with J gene TRBJ2-2; TRBD2 matches at 8 bases. The CDR3 has 18 amino acids. Germline lookup yields CDR1 SGHRS and CDR2 YFSETQ. The trim removed 1 base at V and 0 bases at J, leaving 8 bases unmatched. CDR3: CASSLQLAGTSNTGELFF. CDR3 sequence (DNA): TGCGCCAGCAGCTTGCAGCTAGCGGGCACCTCGAACACCGGGGAGCTGTTTTTT.